This TCR beta chain was obtained from a study of blood T cell repertoires in COVID-19. Study-level information: From the United States, Italy and Spain came samples of acute and convalescent COVID-19. PBMCs, B-cell-depleted T cells, or T cells provided the cDNA or gDNA that made up the material.

Authors' methods: How many nucleated cells were present was estimated from reference gene primer amplification. The method was immunoSEQ multiplex PCR; TCRdb's version includes in-frame clones alone and lacks a portion of them. V, J and clone size reflect that table, while D and trimming were determined from the DNA. The data show 120,000 or so clones, 65% to 85% seen once. Germline CDR1 is LNHDA and CDR2 is SQIVND (reference sequence). The length of the CDR3 is 14 residues. V gave up 5 bases and J gave up 0 bases; unmatched junction bases: 3. The age range of participants was roughly 18 to 90 years, with residence in more than 20 US areas.

Specimen: PBMCs or T cells enriched from blood (not recorded which). This receptor was taken from a woman in her twenties or thirties who had recovered from COVID-19. V gene TRBV19 combines with J gene TRBJ1-1, with 7 bases matching TRBD1. CDR3 DNA sequence: TGTGCCAGTAGTCGGGGACAGCTGAACACTGAAGCTTTCTTT. It translates to CASSRGQLNTEAFF.